Relative to its sample, the clone carrying this T cell receptor beta chain is large. The antigen remains undetermined. The V and J ends lost 4 bases and 5 bases respectively, with 14 bases between them. The germline gives CDR1 MNHEY, CDR2 SVGEGT. The CDR3 sequence is 15 residues long. This record comes from a study of molecular identifiers for immune sequencing clone quantification. TCRdb passed the PCR reads through MiXCR, listing each CDR3 protein once. The sample shows 2,000 to 3,000 distinct CDR3 sequences, approximately 25% of them seen only once. Study results and limitations: Effector cells kept over 99% of their molecules in clones above 20 RNA copies, while naive cells kept under 1% there.

The clonotype comes from a human donor in good health. Some libraries in this study had Jurkat cell RNA spiked in. Material: naive CD8+ T cells from blood, with Jurkat cell RNA spiked in. Subset indicated: FACS-sorted CD8+CD4-CCR7+CD45RA+ naive T cells. This rearrangement joins TRBV6-2 or TRBV6-3 to TRBJ2-2; D possibly corresponds to TRBD1 (6 bases). CDR3 sequence: CASSSWGTPTGELFF. DNA of the CDR3: TGTGCCAGCAGTTCCTGGGGGACACCGACCGGGGAGCTGTTTTTT.